Listed below are T cell receptor beta chains from one sample, sequenced in a study of T cells in Graves' hyperthyroidism and ophthalmopathy. Each CDR3 protein is one row after TCRdb ran MiXCR on the multiplex PCR reads. The table records about 400,000 distinct CDR3 sequences, 15% to 18% of them present only once. Sequencing was performed on blood. These receptor sequences come from a woman between 18 and 29 years old with Graves' hyperthyroidism that later progressed to Graves' ophthalmopathy. Both conserved end residues are part of each CDR3. A D gene is named only where the DNA matches it firmly. A clone size is listed for some rows: how often the clone was seen (once, few, many), or a class if it is expanded.

j_gene: TRBJ2-4; abundance: many; d_gene: .; v_gene: TRBV7-9; CDR3nt: TGTGCCAGCGAGGGGATCGCCAAAAACATTCAGTACTTC; CDR3aa: CASEGIAKNIQYF
j_gene: TRBJ1-2; abundance: many; d_gene: .; v_gene: TRBV6-6; CDR3nt: TGTGCCAGCAGTTACTCGCTCTTCTTGGCCGGGGAAGGTGGTGGCTACACCTTC; CDR3aa: CASSYSLFLAGEGGGYTF
j_gene: TRBJ2-7; abundance: .; d_gene: .; v_gene: TRBV5-1; CDR3nt: TGCGCCAGCAGCCCGGATTCGGGCTACGAGCAGTACTTC; CDR3aa: CASSPDSGYEQYF
j_gene: TRBJ1-4; abundance: .; d_gene: .; v_gene: TRBV7-8; CDR3nt: TGTGCCAGCAGCTTAGGACTGCTTGAAAAACTGTTTTTT; CDR3aa: CASSLGLLEKLFF
j_gene: TRBJ1-1; abundance: .; d_gene: .; v_gene: TRBV7-3; CDR3nt: TGTGCCAGCAGCTTAATGGGGTCAGACACTGAAGCTTTCTTT; CDR3aa: CASSLMGSDTEAFF
j_gene: TRBJ2-1; abundance: .; d_gene: .; v_gene: TRBV4-3; CDR3nt: TGCGCCAGCAGCCAAGATCCCATTACAGGTCCTCCTAACAATGAGCAGTTCTTC; CDR3aa: CASSQDPITGPPNNEQFF
j_gene: TRBJ2-1; abundance: many; d_gene: TRBD1; v_gene: TRBV5-1; CDR3nt: TGCGCCAGCAGCTTAAGTCCAGGGGGCATAAATGAGCAGTTCTTC; CDR3aa: CASSLSPGGINEQFF
j_gene: TRBJ2-1; abundance: few; d_gene: .; v_gene: TRBV4-3; CDR3nt: TGCGCCAGCAGCCAAGATGTACACAATGAGCAGTTCTTC; CDR3aa: CASSQDVHNEQFF
j_gene: TRBJ1-2; abundance: .; d_gene: .; v_gene: TRBV5-1; CDR3nt: TGCGCCAGCAGCTTGATCTGGAAGGGCAGGGCGATACTTAACTATGGCTACACCTTC; CDR3aa: CASSLIWKGRAILNYGYTF
j_gene: TRBJ1-5; abundance: many; d_gene: .; v_gene: TRBV15; CDR3nt: TGTGCCACAAGCGGACCCAGCAATCAGCCCCAGCATTTT; CDR3aa: CATSGPSNQPQHF
j_gene: TRBJ2-1; abundance: .; d_gene: .; v_gene: TRBV7-6; CDR3nt: TGTGCCAGCAGCTTTTCTGCGGGGCGCGGGAACAATGAGCAGTTCTTC; CDR3aa: CASSFSAGRGNNEQFF
j_gene: TRBJ2-7; abundance: many; d_gene: TRBD1; v_gene: TRBV6-1; CDR3nt: TGTGCCAGCACCTCCGGGACAGGGCCTGACGAGCAGTACTTC; CDR3aa: CASTSGTGPDEQYF
j_gene: TRBJ2-5; abundance: .; d_gene: TRBD2; v_gene: TRBV20-1; CDR3nt: TGCAGTGCTAGAGATAGGCTAGCGGGTACAGAGACCCAGTACTTC; CDR3aa: CSARDRLAGTETQYF
j_gene: TRBJ1-5; abundance: few; d_gene: .; v_gene: TRBV10-3; CDR3nt: TGTGCCATCAGGGGGGACGCAGCCAATCAGCCCCAGCATTTT; CDR3aa: CAIRGDAANQPQHF